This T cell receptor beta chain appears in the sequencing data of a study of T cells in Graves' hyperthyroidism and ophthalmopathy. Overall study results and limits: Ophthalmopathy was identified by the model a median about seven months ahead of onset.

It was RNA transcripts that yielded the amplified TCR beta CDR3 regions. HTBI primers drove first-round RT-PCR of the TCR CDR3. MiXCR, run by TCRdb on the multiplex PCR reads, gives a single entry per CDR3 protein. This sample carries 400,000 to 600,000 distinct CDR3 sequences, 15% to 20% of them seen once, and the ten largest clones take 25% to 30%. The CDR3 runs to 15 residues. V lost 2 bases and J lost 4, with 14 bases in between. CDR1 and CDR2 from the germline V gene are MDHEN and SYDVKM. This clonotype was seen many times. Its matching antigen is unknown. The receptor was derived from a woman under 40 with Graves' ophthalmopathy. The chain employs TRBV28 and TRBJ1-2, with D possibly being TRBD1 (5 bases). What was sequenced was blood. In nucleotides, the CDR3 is TGTGCCAGCAGTTTAGGTGGGGCGCAGGTCTATGGCTACACCTTC. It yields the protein CASSLGGAQVYGYTF.